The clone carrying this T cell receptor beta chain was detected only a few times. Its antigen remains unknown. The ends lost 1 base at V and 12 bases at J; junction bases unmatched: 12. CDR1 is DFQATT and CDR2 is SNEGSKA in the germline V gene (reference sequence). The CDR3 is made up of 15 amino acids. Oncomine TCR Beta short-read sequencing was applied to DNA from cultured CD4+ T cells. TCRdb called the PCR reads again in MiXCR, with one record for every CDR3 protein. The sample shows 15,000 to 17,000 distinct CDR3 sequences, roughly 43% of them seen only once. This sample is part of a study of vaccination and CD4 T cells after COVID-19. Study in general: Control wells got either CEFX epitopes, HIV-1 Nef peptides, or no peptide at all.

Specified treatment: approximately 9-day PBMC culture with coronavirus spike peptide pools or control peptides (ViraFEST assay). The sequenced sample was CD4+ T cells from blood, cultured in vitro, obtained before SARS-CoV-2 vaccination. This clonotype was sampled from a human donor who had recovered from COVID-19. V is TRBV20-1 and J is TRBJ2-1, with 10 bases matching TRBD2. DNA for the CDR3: TGCAGTGCTAGAGGGGCTAGCGGGAGTGGGGCATCGCAGTTCTTC. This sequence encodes CSARGASGSGASQFF.